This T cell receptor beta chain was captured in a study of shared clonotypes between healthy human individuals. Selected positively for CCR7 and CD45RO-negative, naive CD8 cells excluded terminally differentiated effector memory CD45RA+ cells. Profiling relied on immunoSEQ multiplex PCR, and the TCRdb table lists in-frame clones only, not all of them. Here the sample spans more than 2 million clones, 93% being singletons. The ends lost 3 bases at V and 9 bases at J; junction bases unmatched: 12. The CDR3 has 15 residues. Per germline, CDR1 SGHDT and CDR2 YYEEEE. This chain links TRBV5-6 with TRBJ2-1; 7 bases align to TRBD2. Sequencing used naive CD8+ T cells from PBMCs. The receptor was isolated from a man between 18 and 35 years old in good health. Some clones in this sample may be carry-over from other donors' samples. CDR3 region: CASSSVGGRGGEQFF. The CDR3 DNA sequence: TGTGCCAGCAGCTCGGTGGGCGGGAGAGGAGGTGAGCAGTTCTTC.